Described below is a single TCR beta chain sequence and its context. The antigen is unknown. The sample comes from a study of siplizumab effects on memory and regulatory T cells. Whole-study findings and limits: There appeared to be greater diversity in naive T cells than in memory cells, and naive T cells seemed major contributors to the alloresponse. The suppressive capacity of proliferating Tregs from siplizumab cultures remained unconfirmed. Mapping to unstimulated subsets was achieved for only a minor fraction of alloreactive clones.

Per sample, around 91,000 TCR templates were assayed. The repertoire was sequenced with immunoSEQ multiplex PCR; TCRdb's copy has only in-frame clones and lacks some. The sample has approximately 94,000 clones, around 93% seen once. The CDR3 runs to 21 residues. The V gene end was trimmed by 5 bases and the J gene end by 0 bases; junction bases not matched to a gene: 22. CDR1 is MDHEN and CDR2 is SYDVKM in the germline V gene. This chain joins TRBV28 and TRBJ2-1, with 7 bases matching TRBD1. Sequencing used non-Treg CD4+ T cells sorted from blood. This receptor was taken from a human donor in good health. CDR3 sequence reads: CASSKKGGGSIPFSSYNEQFF. The CDR3 nucleotides are TGTGCCAGCAGTAAAAAAGGGGGCGGGTCTATCCCCTTTAGCTCCTACAATGAGCAGTTCTTC.